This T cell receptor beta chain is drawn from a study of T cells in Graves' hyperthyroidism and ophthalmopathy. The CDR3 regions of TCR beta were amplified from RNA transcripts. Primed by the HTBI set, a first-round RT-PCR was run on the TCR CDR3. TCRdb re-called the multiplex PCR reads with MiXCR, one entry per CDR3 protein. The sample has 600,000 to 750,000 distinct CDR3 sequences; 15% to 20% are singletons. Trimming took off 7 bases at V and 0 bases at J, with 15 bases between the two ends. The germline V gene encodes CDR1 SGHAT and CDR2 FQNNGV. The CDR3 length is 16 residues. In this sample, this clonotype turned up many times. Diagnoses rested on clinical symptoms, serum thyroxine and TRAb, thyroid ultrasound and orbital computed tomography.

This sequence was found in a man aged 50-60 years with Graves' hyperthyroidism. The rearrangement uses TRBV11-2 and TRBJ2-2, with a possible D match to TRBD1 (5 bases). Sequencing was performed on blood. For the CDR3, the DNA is TGTGCCAGCACAAAATCGGCAGGGCCGAACACCGGGGAGCTGTTTTTT. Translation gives CASTKSAGPNTGELFF.